Listed here are 11 T cell receptor beta chains from one sample, sequenced in a study of T cell responses to AZD1222 COVID-19 vaccine. Sequenced by immunoSEQ multiplex PCR; TCRdb stores in-frame clones only, minus some. The table records about 190,000 clones, 80% to 90% of them present only once. The input for sequencing was peripheral blood, taken on day 0 of AZD1222 vaccination. The receptors here all came from an adult in good health.

This clone was seen once. The chain has TRBV10-3 and TRBJ2-7, with TRBD1 matching over 8 bases. The CDR3 contains 15 residues. CDR1 is ENHRY, CDR2 SYGVKD, per germline. The ends lost 6 bases at V and 4 bases at J; junction bases unmatched: 11. The CDR3 loop reads CAIRRSPGQEYEQYV. The CDR3 DNA sequence: TGTGCCATCAGACGATCACCGGGACAGGAATACGAGCAGTACGTC.

This clone appeared once. The chain links TRBV3-1 (or the pseudogene TRBV3-2) to TRBJ1-2; maybe TRBD1 (5 bases). Trimming left V 2 bases short and J 9 bases short, with 13 bases between. This CDR3 region has 13 residues. Germline CDR1 is LGHDT and CDR2 is YNNKEL (reference sequence). CDR3 sequence reads: CASSQSRDGRYTF. The CDR3 nucleotides are TGTGCCAGCAGCCAATCCCGGGACGGACGCTACACCTTC.

This chain links TRBV12-5 with TRBJ2-2; D call uncertain. CDR3 length equals 14 residues. The V end lost 2 bases, the J end lost 5 bases, and 9 bases lay between the germline ends. Germline CDR1 reads LGHNT; CDR2 reads FRNRAP. The CDR3: CASGLRFGTGELFF. CDR3 in DNA: TGTGCTAGTGGTTTGAGGTTCGGGACCGGGGAGCTGTTTTTT.

About this clone: At the DNA level, this CDR3 is encoded by other sequences in the same sample as well. V is TRBV18 and J is TRBJ2-7; D remains unclear. Trimming shortened V by 3 bases and J by 0 bases, and 6 bases separated the two germline ends. The length of the CDR3 is 13 residues. Germline V lookup: CDR1 KGHSH, CDR2 LQKENI. The CDR3 DNA is TGTGCCAGCTCACCGGCAGGCTCCTACGAGCAGTACGTC. Protein: CASSPAGSYEQYV.

The chain couples TRBV3-1 (or the pseudogene TRBV3-2) to TRBJ2-5, with TRBD2 matching 11 bases. V lost 7 bases, J lost 5 bases, and 12 bases stayed unmatched. Germline-derived CDR1 and CDR2 are LGHDT and YNNKEL (reference sequence). This CDR3 is built from 16 residues. The CDR3 nucleotides read TGTGCCAGCACCCCATATAGCGGGGGGGCGCGGGAGACCCAGTACTTC. It translates to CASTPYSGGARETQYF.

The chain combines TRBV7-8 with TRBJ1-1; D not resolved. Germline V gene lookup returns CDR1 SGHVS and CDR2 FQNEAQ. The ends were cut back, 5 bases at V and 2 bases at J, with 15 bases in the middle. The CDR3 spans 15 residues. The CDR3 region has the DNA TGTGCCAGCAGCCTCCGCTTACTACCAAACACTGAAGCTTTCTTT. This gives the protein CASSLRLLPNTEAFF. The whole variable domain, filled in from reference TRBV7-8 and TRBJ1-1, reads GAGVSQSPRYKVAKRGQDVALRCDPISGHVSLFWYQQALGQGPEFLTYFQNEAQLDKSGLPSDRFFAERPEGSVSTLKIQRTQQEDSAVYLCASSLRLLPNTEAFFGQGTRLTVV.

V usage is TRBV10-3 and J usage is TRBJ1-3, with D possibly matching TRBD1 (5 bases). The V and J ends lost 6 bases and 0 bases respectively, with 12 bases between them. The CDR3 contains 15 residues. Germline assignment: CDR1 ENHRY and CDR2 SYGVKD. The CDR3 nucleotides are TGTGCCATCAGACCCACGGACATCTCTGGAAACACCATATATTTT. It is translated as CAIRPTDISGNTIYF.

This chain uses TRBV30 with TRBJ2-7; D is perhaps TRBD1 (5 bases). The CDR3 consists of 12 residues. Germline V lookup: CDR1 GTSNPN, CDR2 SVGIG (reference sequence). V was shortened by 5 bases and J by 1 base, with 9 bases between the two germline ends. For the CDR3, the DNA is TGTGCCTGGGGACATCCTTCCTACGAGCAGTACTTC. It encodes CAWGHPSYEQYF.

Here the CDR3 reads CASSYSSAGVGNTQYF. In DNA form, the CDR3 reads TGTGCCAGCAGTTACTCGAGTGCGGGAGTGGGAAATACGCAGTATTTT. The J gene is TRBJ2-3, the V gene TRBV6-5, with 7 bases identical to TRBD2. The germline V gene has CDR1 MNHEY and CDR2 SVGAGI. Germline trimming cut 0 bases from V and 7 bases from J; bases unmatched to any gene: 10. The CDR3 runs to 16 residues.

V is TRBV19 and J is TRBJ1-5, with D perhaps matching TRBD1 (6 bases). Germline V lookup: CDR1 LNHDA, CDR2 SQIVND (reference sequence). Trimming shortened V by 9 bases and J by 1 base, and 13 bases separated the two germline ends. The CDR3 is made up of 14 amino acids. The CDR3 loop is CASRTAASNQPQHF. In DNA form, the CDR3 reads TGTGCCAGCCGGACAGCAGCAAGCAATCAGCCCCAGCATTTT.

This chain links TRBV7-8 with TRBJ1-1; weak D call: TRBD1 (5 bases). CDR3 length: 16 residues. The V gene's germline CDR1 is SGHVS and CDR2 FQNEAQ. The ends were cut back, 4 bases at V and 0 bases at J, with 15 bases in the middle. CDR3 in amino acids: CASSSSVQGVNTEAFF. The CDR3, as DNA: TGTGCCAGCAGCTCGTCGGTGCAGGGCGTGAACACTGAAGCTTTCTTT.